These 24 T cell receptor beta chains were all obtained from the same sample, sequenced in a study of T cells in Graves' hyperthyroidism and ophthalmopathy. Amplified regions were TCR beta CDR3 sequences from RNA transcripts. HTBI primers were the set used in a first-round RT-PCR of the TCR CDR3. TCRdb used MiXCR to reprocess the multiplex PCR reads, holding one entry per CDR3 protein. This sample yields around 99,000 distinct CDR3 sequences, of which about a sixth are seen a single time; 35% to 50% belongs to the top ten. Sequencing was carried out using blood. The source is a woman in her forties or fifties with Graves' hyperthyroidism.

This clonotype occurred many times. This chain uses TRBV5-1 with TRBJ2-5; D remains ambiguous. CDR3 length: 14 residues. V was pared by 0 bases and J by 2 bases, with 8 bases between. In germline, CDR1 is SGHRS, CDR2 YFSETQ. CDR3: CASSLVVGQETQYF. DNA of the CDR3: TGCGCCAGCAGCTTGGTTGTAGGGCAAGAGACCCAGTACTTC.

This clonotype was counted many times. This chain joins TRBV7-2 and TRBJ2-7; TRBD1 matches at 8 bases. This CDR3 is built from 15 residues. Germline CDR1 is SGHTA and CDR2 is FQGNSA. After removal of 1 base from V and 2 bases from J, the junction contained 4 bases not matched to a gene. The CDR3 DNA is TGTGCCAGCAGCTTAGATCAGGGACAGGCCTACGAGCAGTACTTC. This gives the protein CASSLDQGQAYEQYF. Full variable domain (missing parts from reference TRBV7-2 and TRBJ2-7): GAGVSQSPSNKVTEKGKDVELRCDPISGHTALYWYRQSLGQGLEFLIYFQGNSAPDKSGLPSDRFSAERTGGSVSTLTIQRTQQEDSAVYLCASSLDQGQAYEQYFGPGTRLTVT.

The sample holds many counts of this clonotype. CDR3 protein: CASSSTGGMNTEAFF. CDR3 sequence (DNA): TGTGCCAGCAGTTCCACAGGGGGAATGAACACTGAAGCTTTCTTT. The chain couples TRBV12-3 or TRBV12-4 to TRBJ1-1; 8 bases align to TRBD1. The ends lost 4 bases at V and 0 bases at J; junction bases unmatched: 4. This CDR3 has 15 amino acids.

The table lists this clonotype with many counts. The chain links TRBV7-2 to TRBJ2-1; TRBD2 matches 10 bases. CDR1 is SGHTA and CDR2 is FQGNSA in the germline V gene. V lost 3 bases and J lost 0; bases outside the gene matches: 5. The CDR3 runs to 17 residues. The CDR3 nucleotides read TGTGCCAGCAGCTTGTTACCTAGCGGGAGCTCCTACAATGAGCAGTTCTTC. Encoded protein: CASSLLPSGSSYNEQFF.

The chain recombines TRBV20-1 with TRBJ2-1; a weak D match, TRBD2 (6 bases). Per the germline V gene, CDR1 is DFQATT and CDR2 is SNEGSKA (reference sequence). The CDR3 consists of 14 residues. Trimming took off 5 bases at V and 3 bases at J, with 14 bases between the two ends. CDR3 nucleotide sequence: TGCAGTGCTTCCAGCGGGCTAGGCTACAATGAGCAGTTCTTC. This sequence encodes CSASSGLGYNEQFF.

There are many counts of this clonotype. The V and J genes are TRBV11-2 and TRBJ2-7; 12 bases map to TRBD2. CDR3 length: 17 amino acids. Germline V CDR1 and CDR2: SGHAT, FQNNGV. V shed 5 bases and J 1 base; nucleotides not matched to a gene: 9. Here the CDR3 DNA reads TGTGCCAGCAGCCCGGGACTAGCGGGTCCCCGTTCCTACGAGCAGTACTTC. The encoded protein is CASSPGLAGPRSYEQYF. Looking up the rest from reference TRBV11-2 and TRBJ2-7 gives the full variable domain: EAGVAQSPRYKIIEKRQSVAFWCNPISGHATLYWYQQILGQGPKLLIQFQNNGVVDDSQLPKDRFSAERLKGVDSTLKIQPAKLEDSAVYLCASSPGLAGPRSYEQYFGPGTRLTVT.

This clonotype was found many times. The chain joins TRBV11-3 to TRBJ2-2; D perhaps matches TRBD2 (5 bases). The CDR3 consists of 12 residues. The V end was cut by 5 bases, the J end by 6 bases, with 7 bases between. The germline CDR1 and CDR2 sequences are SGHNT and YENEEA. The CDR3 loop is CASSPGAGELFF. Written as DNA, the CDR3 is TGTGCCAGCAGCCCCGGGGCCGGGGAGCTGTTTTTT.

V usage is TRBV13 and J usage is TRBJ1-1, with 7 bases lining up with TRBD1. Germline CDR1 is PRHDT and CDR2 is FYEKMQ (reference sequence). The CDR3 is 14 residues long. Losses at the gene ends were 5 bases for V and 3 bases for J; bases not matched to a gene: 6. The CDR3 here is CASSQRDSYTEAFF. The CDR3 DNA reads as TGTGCCAGCAGCCAACGGGACAGCTACACTGAAGCTTTCTTT.

This clonotype was counted ten times or more. This chain uses TRBV28 with TRBJ2-7; TRBD1 might be the D (5 bases). V lost 7 bases and J 4 bases, leaving 17 bases between the germline ends. Germline assignment: CDR1 MDHEN and CDR2 SYDVKM. The CDR3 totals 14 residues. The CDR3 loop reads CASNRVQGPYEQYF. The CDR3 nucleotides read TGTGCCAGCAACCGAGTTCAGGGCCCATACGAGCAGTACTTC.

This clonotype was observed at least ten times. This sequence joins TRBV7-9 and TRBJ2-2; D possibly corresponds to TRBD1 (5 bases). The CDR3 is made up of 18 amino acids. V gave up 2 bases and J gave up 0 bases, with 16 bases separating them. The V gene's germline CDR1 is SEHNR and CDR2 FQNEAQ (reference sequence). The CDR3 region is CASSLRKGLASNTGELFF. DNA for the CDR3: TGTGCCAGCAGCTTACGGAAGGGGCTCGCCTCGAACACCGGGGAGCTGTTTTTT. The complete variable domain, with remaining parts taken from reference TRBV7-9 and TRBJ2-2, reads DTGVSQNPRHKITKRGQNVTFRCDPISEHNRLYWYRQTLGQGPEFLTYFQNEAQLEKSRLLSDRFSAERPKGSFSTLEIQRTEQGDSAMYLCASSLRKGLASNTGELFFGEGSRLTVL.

This clonotype was observed many times. CDR3 protein: CASSHEGGLNNEQFF. In DNA form, the CDR3 reads TGTGCCAGCAGCCATGAGGGGGGACTAAACAATGAGCAGTTCTTC. This chain joins TRBV3-1 and TRBJ2-1; D might be TRBD2 (7 bases). The CDR3 is 15 amino acids. CDR1 is LGHDT and CDR2 is YNNKEL in the germline V gene (reference sequence). Trimming took 3 bases from V and 5 from J, leaving 14 bases between them.

In the case of this clonotype: Just one base apart from a much larger clone, this may be a read error. This chain joins TRBV7-9 and TRBJ2-7; the D is unclear. The CDR3 consists of 12 residues. Trimming removed 5 bases from V and 6 bases from J, with 11 bases in between. In germline, CDR1 is SEHNR, CDR2 FQNEAQ (reference sequence). CDR3: CASSLGWGEQYF. The CDR3 DNA is TGTGCCAGCAGCCTTGGTTGGGGCGAGCAGTACTTC.

In this sample, this clonotype turned up many times. The J gene is TRBJ1-4, the V gene TRBV5-1; the D gene is possibly TRBD1 (6 bases). Trimming left V 3 bases short and J 3 bases short, with 9 bases between. From germline, CDR1 is SGHRS and CDR2 YFSETQ. The CDR3 loop spans 14 amino acids. The CDR3 coding sequence is TGCGCCAGCAGCTCGGGACACGCTAATGAAAAACTGTTTTTT. It codes for CASSSGHANEKLFF.

For this clonotype: With a much larger clone just one base away, this may be a read error. The chain uses TRBV19 and TRBJ2-1; D gene uncertain. The J call could be wrong; TRBJ2-7 is a better fit for the DNA end. The CDR3 loop spans 12 amino acids. Looked up from germline, CDR1 is LNHDA and CDR2 is SQIVND (reference sequence). The CDR3 loop is CASSEQYNEQYF. The CDR3 DNA follows: TGTGCCAGTAGCGAACAGTACAATGAGCAGTACTTC.

This clonotype appeared many times. The genes are TRBV29-1 and TRBJ2-1; TRBD1 matches 9 bases. Germline V gives CDR1 SQVTM, CDR2 ANQGSEA. This CDR3 has 15 residues. The trim removed 4 bases at V and 0 bases at J, leaving 4 bases unmatched. This chain's CDR3 is CSVVLGQGSYNEQFF. CDR3 nucleotides: TGCAGCGTTGTTTTGGGACAGGGCTCCTACAATGAGCAGTTCTTC.

This clonotype was detected many times. J is TRBJ2-7 and V is TRBV25-1, with 7 bases fitting TRBD2. V was pared by 3 bases and J by 3 bases, with 5 bases of the junction left unmatched. The CDR3 has 14 amino acids. Germline CDR1 MGHDK, CDR2 SYGVNS. The CDR3 is CASSETGLRYEQYF. As DNA, the CDR3 is TGTGCCAGCAGTGAGACGGGACTACGCTACGAGCAGTACTTC.

This clonotype came up many times. The chain couples TRBV6-1 to TRBJ2-7; TRBD2 matches at 12 bases. The CDR3 is made up of 16 amino acids. The V gene's germline CDR1 is MNHNS and CDR2 SASEGT. Trimming removed 5 bases from V and 5 bases from J; junction bases left unmatched: 10. CDR3 residues: CASSSSSGRAFHEQYF. The DNA of the CDR3 is TGTGCCAGCAGTTCATCTAGCGGGAGGGCCTTCCACGAGCAGTACTTC.

This clonotype was observed many times. The V call is TRBV28, the J call TRBJ2-3; 14 bases are a match to TRBD2. The V and J ends lost 7 bases and 5 bases, in that order; junction bases with no gene match: 8. The CDR3 has 16 residues. Germline values: CDR1 MDHEN, CDR2 SYDVKM. CDR3 nucleotides: TGTGCCAGCACCCTGACTAGCGGGAGGGCAAGAGATACGCAGTATTTT. The encoded protein is CASTLTSGRARDTQYF.

Concerning this clonotype itself: The germline gene is not matched at one end of the junction; a read error may be the cause. The chain employs TRBV5-1 and TRBJ1-1; 7 nucleotides agree with TRBD1. Per germline, CDR1 SGHRS and CDR2 YFSETQ. The CDR3 contains 17 residues. The CDR3 sequence: CASSFYLLGGGASEAFF. CDR3 nucleotide sequence: TGTGCCAGCAGCTTTTACTTGTTAGGAGGGGGCGCTTCCGAAGCTTTCTTT. The complete variable domain, with remaining parts taken from reference TRBV5-1 and TRBJ1-1, reads KAGVTQTPRYLIKTRGQQVTLSCSPISGHRSVSWYQQTPGQGLQFLFEYFSETQRNKGNFPGRFSGRQFSNSRSEMNVSTLELGDSALYLCASSFYLLGGGASEAFFGQGTRLTVV.

This clonotype has at least ten counts. V gene TRBV11-1 combines with J gene TRBJ1-1; no firm D call. The V gene's germline CDR1 is SGHAT and CDR2 FQDESV (reference sequence). CDR3 length: 15 amino acids. V was shortened by 5 bases and J by 2 bases, with 15 bases between the two germline ends. In DNA form, the CDR3 reads TGTGCCAGCAGCCGTGACCAGGTGGGAAACACTGAAGCTTTCTTT. Translated, it gives CASSRDQVGNTEAFF. The variable domain in full, completed from reference TRBV11-1 and TRBJ1-1, reads EAEVAQSPRYKITEKSQAVAFWCDPISGHATLYWYRQILGQGPELLVQFQDESVVDDSQLPKDRFSAERLKGVDSTLKIQPAELGDSAMYLCASSRDQVGNTEAFFGQGTRLTVV.

This clonotype has a count of ten or more. V gene TRBV20-1 combines with J gene TRBJ2-6; D not certain. Germline loops: CDR1 DFQATT, CDR2 SNEGSKA (reference sequence). V lost 3 bases and J 0 bases, leaving 9 bases between the germline ends. This CDR3 spans 15 amino acids. The CDR3 coding sequence is TGCAGTGCTAGGCGGCAGCTCTCTGGGGCCAACGTCCTGACTTTC. It specifies CSARRQLSGANVLTF.

This clonotype has a count of ten or more. The chain combines TRBV6-1 with TRBJ2-7, with TRBD2 matching 9 bases. The CDR3 extends over 13 amino acids. CDR1 is MNHNS and CDR2 is SASEGT in the germline V gene. V was clipped by 7 bases and J by 5 bases; unmatched bases: 6. CDR3 protein: CASKSGRQHEQYV. Here the CDR3 DNA reads TGTGCCAGCAAAAGCGGGAGGCAGCACGAGCAGTACGTC.

This clonotype was seen at least ten times. V gene TRBV20-1 combines with J gene TRBJ2-7; possible D gene TRBD1, 7 bases. V lost 6 bases and J lost 5, with 14 bases in between. CDR1 is DFQATT, CDR2 SNEGSKA, per germline (reference sequence). The CDR3 is made up of 12 amino acids. CDR3 region: CSAGRGADEQYV. In nucleotides, the CDR3 is TGCAGTGCGGGCAGGGGGGCCGACGAGCAGTACGTC.

This clonotype was picked up many times. This chain links TRBV20-1 with TRBJ2-1; 7 positions match TRBD2. This CDR3 region has 15 residues. Germline V gives CDR1 DFQATT, CDR2 SNEGSKA (reference sequence). V was clipped by 1 base and J by 7 bases; unmatched bases: 10. CDR3 in amino acids: CSARGLAGDVNEQFF. CDR3 nucleotide sequence: TGCAGTGCTAGAGGTTTGGCGGGAGACGTGAATGAGCAGTTCTTC.